A single sample is the source of the 24 T cell receptor beta chains below, sequenced in a study of monozygotic twins with inflammatory bowel disease. TCRdb reprocessed the 5' RACE reads and keeps a single row for each CDR3 protein, giving no DNA. In all, the sample yields 300,000 to 350,000 distinct CDR3 sequences. Source material: blood. These TCRs come from a human donor with ulcerative colitis or Crohn's disease, or a healthy co-twin of an affected twin (not recorded which).

The rearrangement links TRBV24-1 to TRBJ2-2; the TRBD2 assignment by TCRdb is unverifiable without DNA. This CDR3 has 15 amino acids. CDR1 and CDR2 (germline): KGHDR, SFDVKD. CDR3 region: CATRGGSSNTGELFF.

The rearrangement joins TRBV5-4 to TRBJ2-3; TCRdb names TRBD2, which stays unverified in the absence of DNA. CDR3 length: 18 amino acids. Germline assignment: CDR1 SGHNT and CDR2 YYREEE (reference sequence). CDR3 region: CASSFTLTSGGATDTQYF.

V gene TRBV4-3 combines with J gene TRBJ1-4; TCRdb designates TRBD1, a call that cannot be tested without DNA. The CDR3 contains 14 residues. The germline CDR1 and CDR2 sequences are LGHNA and YSLEER. CDR3 sequence reads: CASSRGGSDEKLFF.

V usage is TRBV5-1 and J usage is TRBJ2-7; TCRdb reports TRBD2, a call that lacks DNA to check it against. This CDR3 contains 11 residues. The germline V gene has CDR1 SGHRS and CDR2 YFSETQ. The CDR3: CASSFSDEQYF. Filled out from reference TRBV5-1 and TRBJ2-7, the complete variable domain reads KAGVTQTPRYLIKTRGQQVTLSCSPISGHRSVSWYQQTPGQGLQFLFEYFSETQRNKGNFPGRFSGRQFSNSRSEMNVSTLELGDSALYLCASSFSDEQYFGPGTRLTVT.

The chain carries TRBV5-8 and TRBJ2-1; with no DNA, the TCRdb D assignment of TRBD1 cannot be verified. The CDR3 length is 13 residues. Germline assignment: CDR1 SGHTS and CDR2 YDEGEE. The chain's CDR3 is CASSVGQYNEQFF.

The chain carries TRBV27 and TRBJ2-1; TCRdb indicates TRBD2, and absent DNA this call remains unverified. CDR3 length: 14 amino acids. Germline CDR1 and CDR2: MNHEY and SMNVEV (reference sequence). This CDR3 reads CASSPGTTRNEQFF.

The V gene is TRBV20-1, the J gene TRBJ2-2; TCRdb's D call, TRBD1, is unchecked because there is no DNA. The CDR3 extends over 16 amino acids. Germline CDR1 and CDR2: DFQATT and SNEGSKA (reference sequence). The CDR3 region is CSARDRGAGNAGELFF.

This chain joins TRBV19 and TRBJ2-7. CDR3 length: 12 residues. In germline, CDR1 is LNHDA, CDR2 SQIVND (reference sequence). The CDR3 region is CASSISGYEQYF.

The rearrangement uses TRBV7-8 and TRBJ2-1; there is no DNA to check the TCRdb D call of TRBD2. The germline V gene has CDR1 SGHVS and CDR2 FQNEAQ. The CDR3 sequence is 15 residues long. CDR3 sequence: CASSPTSGRAYEQFF.

The CDR3 here is CASRDRGNTGELFF. The chain has TRBV14 and TRBJ2-2; TCRdb picks TRBD1, but there is no DNA to check that call. Germline values: CDR1 SGHDN, CDR2 FVKESK. This CDR3 is 14 amino acids long. Full variable domain (missing parts from reference TRBV14 and TRBJ2-2): EAGVTQFPSHSVIEKGQTVTLRCDPISGHDNLYWYRRVMGKEIKFLLHFVKESKQDESGMPNNRFLAERTGGTYSTLKVQPAELEDSGVYFCASRDRGNTGELFFGEGSRLTVL.

This chain links TRBV29-1 with TRBJ2-2; without DNA, the TCRdb call of TRBD1 cannot be checked. This CDR3 contains 13 residues. The germline V gene has CDR1 SQVTM and CDR2 ANQGSEA. CDR3 residues: CSVEDVRGGELFF.

V and J are TRBV10-2 and TRBJ2-7; TCRdb's D call, TRBD1, is unchecked because there is no DNA. CDR3 length: 13 amino acids. In germline, CDR1 is WSHSY, CDR2 SAAADI. CDR3 sequence reads: CASSEERGLEQYF.

The chain carries TRBV20-1 and TRBJ2-5; checking the TCRdb D call of TRBD2 is not possible without DNA. This CDR3 is 13 amino acids long. Germline lookup yields CDR1 DFQATT and CDR2 SNEGSKA (reference sequence). This CDR3 is CSPRGGGEETQYF.

The chain couples TRBV6-1 to TRBJ2-7; TCRdb designates TRBD1, a call that cannot be tested without DNA. Germline V gives CDR1 MNHNS, CDR2 SASEGT. This CDR3 region has 15 residues. CDR3 residues: CASSPGTASSYEQYF.

V and J are TRBV7-2 and TRBJ2-7. Germline V gene sequence: CDR1 SGHTA, CDR2 FQGNSA. The CDR3 is 13 residues long. The CDR3 region is CASSQTSSYEQYF.

The chain recombines TRBV5-8 with TRBJ1-2. Germline assignment: CDR1 SGHTS and CDR2 YDEGEE. The CDR3 length is 13 residues. CDR3 in amino acids: CASSFGSFYGYTF.

The chain couples TRBV28 to TRBJ2-3; TCRdb gives TRBD2 as the D gene, but with no DNA this cannot be confirmed. Germline V gene sequence: CDR1 MDHEN, CDR2 SYDVKM. The CDR3 totals 17 residues. The chain's CDR3 is CASSFLNFAGATDTQYF. The full variable domain, rest sourced from reference TRBV28 and TRBJ2-3, is DVKVTQSSRYLVKRTGEKVFLECVQDMDHENMFWYRQDPGLGLRLIYFSYDVKMKEKGDIPEGYSVSREKKERFSLILESASTNQTSMYLCASSFLNFAGATDTQYFGPGTRLTVL.

V usage is TRBV11-2 and J usage is TRBJ2-3; without DNA, the TCRdb call of TRBD2 cannot be checked. This CDR3 contains 15 residues. Per germline, CDR1 SGHAT and CDR2 FQNNGV. CDR3 sequence: CASSFIAGGGDTQYF.

The gene calls are TRBV19 and TRBJ2-5; the D call of TRBD1 rests on TCRdb alone, since no DNA is present to check it. Per germline, CDR1 LNHDA and CDR2 SQIVND (reference sequence). The CDR3 has 15 residues. The CDR3 loop reads CASSALTGGRETQYF. Full variable domain (remainder filled in from reference TRBV19 and TRBJ2-5): DGGITQSPKYLFRKEGQNVTLSCEQNLNHDAMYWYRQDPGQGLRLIYYSQIVNDFQKGDIAEGYSVSREKKESFPLTVTSAQKNPTAFYLCASSALTGGRETQYFGPGTRLLVL.

The gene calls are TRBV21-1 and TRBJ2-1; TCRdb's assignment of TRBD2 cannot be checked, as there is no DNA. TRBV21-1 is described as a pseudogene. CDR3 length: 18 residues. The chain's CDR3 is CASTSGTSGPFRVNEQFF.

This rearrangement joins TRBV27 to TRBJ2-7. This CDR3 is built from 13 residues. Germline CDR1 and CDR2: MNHEY and SMNVEV (reference sequence). CDR3 sequence: CASSFSSSYEQYF.

This CDR3 is CASSSLRTGGYTEAFF. The J gene is TRBJ1-1, the V gene TRBV7-9; TCRdb's D call, TRBD1, is unchecked because there is no DNA. This CDR3 has 16 amino acids. Germline values: CDR1 SEHNR, CDR2 FQNEAQ (reference sequence).

CDR3 loop: CASSEMLGQFEAFF. V and J are TRBV10-2 and TRBJ1-1; with no DNA, the TCRdb D assignment of TRBD1 cannot be verified. The CDR3 totals 14 residues. Germline V gives CDR1 WSHSY, CDR2 SAAADI.

The chain employs TRBV11-1 and TRBJ1-5; the D call of TRBD1 rests on TCRdb alone, since no DNA is present to check it. This CDR3 comprises 17 residues. Germline V gene sequence: CDR1 SGHAT, CDR2 FQDESV (reference sequence). This CDR3 is CASYGKARTDSNQPQHF.